This passage covers 14 T cell receptor beta chains from one sample sequenced in a study of blood T cell repertoires in COVID-19 (dated by TCRdb to between 2020 and 2021). Libraries came from the immunoSEQ multiplex PCR assay. What TCRdb holds here is the immuneACCESS table cut down to in-frame rearrangements. Part of the clones is not present; checked against another copy, under half of the missing clones reflect an unresolved V gene, and the others are unexplained. This sample holds around 250,000 clones; roughly 88% were observed only once. About 3.4% of the sample rests with the top ten. The sequenced sample was PBMCs or T cells enriched from blood (not recorded which). All receptors come from a woman aged 35 to 49 who had been exposed to COVID-19.

V usage is TRBV7-9 and J usage is TRBJ2-1, with 9 bases identical to TRBD2. This CDR3 is 15 amino acids long. Losses at the gene ends were 1 base for V and 5 bases for J; bases not matched to a gene: 3. Germline CDR1 SEHNR, CDR2 FQNEAQ (reference sequence). CDR3 region: CASSLVVAGDNEQFF. DNA of the CDR3: TGTGCCAGCAGCTTAGTTGTAGCGGGGGACAATGAGCAGTTCTTC.

This clone was seen only once. The V and J genes are TRBV4-3 and TRBJ2-7; D perhaps matches TRBD2 (5 bases). The CDR3 contains 14 residues. Germline CDR1 reads LGHNA; CDR2 reads YSLEER. Trimming shortened V by 0 bases and J by 3 bases, and 9 bases separated the two germline ends. In nucleotides, the CDR3 is TGCGCCAGCAGCCAAGAGGTCCGGGGCTACGAGCAGTACTTC. This translates into CASSQEVRGYEQYF.

The chain carries TRBV19 and TRBJ1-6, with no clear D. This CDR3 has 13 residues. V gave up 1 base and J gave up 13 bases, with 11 bases separating them. Germline V gene sequence: CDR1 LNHDA, CDR2 SQIVND (reference sequence). The CDR3 loop reads CASSIAPSGPLHF. The CDR3 bases are TGTGCCAGTAGTATAGCCCCCTCCGGTCCCCTCCACTTT.

The chain links TRBV20-1 to TRBJ1-1; no clear D gene. Per germline, CDR1 DFQATT and CDR2 SNEGSKA (reference sequence). CDR3 length equals 11 residues. Trimming pared 1 base from V and 3 bases from J, leaving 3 bases between. The DNA of the CDR3 is TGCAGTGCTAGAGGAGACACTGAAGCTTTCTTT. This gives the protein CSARGDTEAFF.

The chain is built from TRBV19 and TRBJ1-6; D is undetermined. V was clipped by 4 bases and J by 10 bases, with 14 bases between them. The CDR3 totals 14 residues. The germline gives CDR1 LNHDA, CDR2 SQIVND (reference sequence). CDR3 region: CASSRTGERSPLHF. The CDR3 DNA reads as TGTGCCAGTAGTAGGACCGGGGAGCGATCACCCCTCCACTTT. Full variable domain (rest looked up from reference TRBV19 and TRBJ1-6): DGGITQSPKYLFRKEGQNVTLSCEQNLNHDAMYWYRQDPGQGLRLIYYSQIVNDFQKGDIAEGYSVSREKKESFPLTVTSAQKNPTAFYLCASSRTGERSPLHFGNGTRLTVT.

J is TRBJ2-1 and V is TRBV18; 13 nucleotides align to TRBD2. The CDR3 consists of 17 residues. Germline values: CDR1 KGHSH, CDR2 LQKENI. The junction had 7 bases not matched to a gene; V was cut back by 3 bases and J by 5 bases. The CDR3 region is CASSPRTSGRENNEQFF. Written as DNA, the CDR3 is TGTGCCAGCTCACCGAGGACTAGCGGGAGAGAGAACAATGAGCAGTTCTTC.

CDR3 sequence: CASSYVPNNPGTF. The CDR3 coding sequence is TGTGCCAGCAGTTACGTTCCCAACAATCCGGGAACCTTC. This rearrangement joins TRBV6-5 to TRBJ1-2; no clear D gene. With 2 bases removed from V and 14 bases from J, the gap between germline ends came to 18 bases. Germline V gene sequence: CDR1 MNHEY, CDR2 SVGAGI. The CDR3 has 13 amino acids.

The chain combines TRBV29-1 with TRBJ2-3, with D hard to call. Germline V lookup: CDR1 SQVTM, CDR2 ANQGSEA. This CDR3 region has 13 residues. V lost 2 bases, J lost 1 base, and 7 bases lay in between. The CDR3 bases are TGCAGCGTTGAAACAGCCCGCACAGATACGCAGTATTTT. Its protein product is CSVETARTDTQYF.

The J gene is TRBJ2-1, the V gene TRBV6-5; D possibly corresponds to TRBD2 (5 bases). Deletions cut 6 bases from V and 9 bases from J, with 9 bases between. Germline V gives CDR1 MNHEY, CDR2 SVGAGI. The CDR3 has 11 amino acids. The chain's CDR3 is CASRLVPEQFF. The DNA of the CDR3 is TGTGCCAGCAGACTAGTCCCTGAGCAGTTCTTC.

The V call is TRBV16, the J call TRBJ2-1; 9 nucleotides align to TRBD1. Germline values: CDR1 KGHSY, CDR2 FQNENV. With 1 base clipped from V and 4 bases from J, the junction kept 2 bases outside the gene matches. The CDR3 runs to 15 residues. In DNA form, the CDR3 reads TGTGCCAGCAGCCAATACAGGGGGCCTTACAATGAGCAGTTCTTC. Encoded protein: CASSQYRGPYNEQFF.

The chain is built from TRBV24-1 and TRBJ2-1, with 12 nucleotides matching TRBD2. This CDR3 spans 16 amino acids. CDR1 is KGHDR and CDR2 is SFDVKD in the germline V gene. J gave up 7 bases and V 2 bases, and 5 bases lay outside the gene matches. CDR3: CATSDYTSGRFNEQFF. The CDR3 DNA reads as TGTGCCACCAGTGATTATACTAGCGGGAGGTTTAATGAGCAGTTCTTC.

The J gene is TRBJ1-6, the V gene TRBV9; D ambiguous. V shed 1 base and J shed 9 bases, with 14 bases lying between them. This CDR3 has 15 amino acids. Germline assignment: CDR1 SGDLS and CDR2 YYNGEE. As DNA, the CDR3 is TGTGCCAGCAGCGTAACCGAGGGCACGGGTTCACCCCTCCACTTT. This sequence encodes CASSVTEGTGSPLHF.

The rearrangement uses TRBV7-9 and TRBJ2-6; 8 nucleotides line up with TRBD1. Germline values: CDR1 SEHNR, CDR2 FQNEAQ (reference sequence). V lost 3 bases and J lost 4; bases outside the gene matches: 11. CDR3 length: 18 residues. In nucleotides, the CDR3 is TGTGCCAGCAGCTTGAGTGGCAGGGGGCTTTCCGGGGCCAACGTCCTGACTTTC. Translated, it gives CASSLSGRGLSGANVLTF.

Concerning this clone: This sample includes further DNA sequences coding for the same CDR3. V usage is TRBV7-2 and J usage is TRBJ1-1; possible D gene TRBD1, 5 bases. There are 14 residues in the CDR3. The germline gives CDR1 SGHTA, CDR2 FQGNSA. V lost 0 bases and J 1 base, leaving 6 bases between the germline ends. The CDR3 DNA follows: TGTGCCAGCAGCTTAGCCAGGGAGAACACTGAAGCTTTCTTT. Translation gives CASSLARENTEAFF.